Shown below are 4 T cell receptor beta chains from a single sample sequenced in a study of blood T cell repertoires in COVID-19. Assay: immunoSEQ multiplex PCR; the TCRdb copy retains only in-frame clones and omits some. The profile shows under 200,000 clones, roughly 90% of them singletons. The sample consisted of peripheral blood. Receptor source: a woman between 70 and 85 years old with acute or convalescent COVID-19.

This rearrangement joins TRBV28 to TRBJ1-5; D is uncertain. Germline loops: CDR1 MDHEN, CDR2 SYDVKM. CDR3 length equals 15 residues. The V end was cut by 5 bases, the J end by 4 bases, with 15 bases between. CDR3 loop: CASSPGSLGNQPQHF. CDR3 bases: TGTGCCAGCAGTCCTGGTAGCCTTGGGAATCAGCCCCAGCATTTT.

This clone occurred many times. This rearrangement joins TRBV6-5 to TRBJ2-2; D is possibly TRBD1 (5 bases). CDR3 size: 14 residues. Per the germline V gene, CDR1 is MNHEY and CDR2 is SVGAGI. Between the trimmed V and J ends, which lost 2 bases and 4 bases, there was a span of 8 bases. CDR3: CASSYRQGTGELFF. The CDR3 DNA reads as TGTGCCAGCAGTTACCGGCAGGGCACCGGGGAGCTGTTTTTT.

This clone was detected ten times or more. The rearrangement joins TRBV20-1 to TRBJ1-2; D is unresolved. This CDR3 is 10 amino acids long. Trimming pared 3 bases from V and 4 bases from J, leaving 3 bases between. Per the germline V gene, CDR1 is DFQATT and CDR2 is SNEGSKA (reference sequence). This CDR3 reads CSASSYGYTF. CDR3 nucleotides: TGCAGTGCTAGCAGCTATGGCTACACCTTC.

This clone turned up a few times. The chain joins TRBV6-6 to TRBJ2-1, with 7 bases that match TRBD2. J gave up 5 bases and V 0 bases, and 4 bases lay outside the gene matches. Germline lookup yields CDR1 MNHNY and CDR2 SVGAGI (reference sequence). This CDR3 is 15 amino acids long. The CDR3 bases are TGTGCCAGCAGTTACTCGCGGGGGTCGGACAATGAGCAGTTCTTC. Its translation: CASSYSRGSDNEQFF.